This T cell receptor beta chain was observed in a study of blood T cell repertoires in COVID-19. Trimming cost V 3 bases and J 7 bases, with 13 bases left between them. This CDR3 contains 14 residues. Germline V gene sequence: CDR1 SGDLS, CDR2 YYNGEE. Original analysis: Reference gene primer amplification yielded estimated nucleated cell counts. Method: immunoSEQ multiplex PCR; TCRdb's copy keeps in-frame clones and lacks some. V and J calls and clone size are as listed in that table; D and trimming were resolved from the DNA. Of roughly 200,000 clones listed, roughly four fifths are singletons. The clonotype comes from a woman older than 75 with COVID-19, enrolled during active disease. The V and J genes are TRBV9 and TRBJ1-4; the D gene is possibly TRBD1 (5 bases). Sequencing was carried out using peripheral blood. In nucleotides, the CDR3 is TGTGCCAGCAGCGGAGGATCGGGGGGTGAAAAACTGTTTTTT. As protein: CASSGGSGGEKLFF.